One sample yielded the 27 T cell receptor beta chains listed below, sequenced in a study of blood T cell repertoires in COVID-19. Method: immunoSEQ multiplex PCR; TCRdb's copy keeps in-frame clones and lacks some. The sample shows about 250,000 clones, 85% to 90% of them seen only once. The sample comprised PBMCs or T cells enriched from blood (not recorded which). These receptors were taken from a woman between 18 and 30 years old who had recovered from COVID-19.

V usage is TRBV5-6 and J usage is TRBJ1-5, with TRBD1 as a possible D gene (5 bases). V was pared by 1 base and J by 6 bases, with 17 bases between. Germline lookup yields CDR1 SGHDT and CDR2 YYEEEE. The CDR3 consists of 16 residues. As DNA, the CDR3 is TGTGCCAGCAGCTTGTGGGGGACTTGGCAGGGTCAGCCCCAGCATTTT. Amino acid sequence: CASSLWGTWQGQPQHF.

The chain has TRBV6-4 and TRBJ1-6; D is possibly TRBD1 (5 bases). CDR3 length: 19 residues. CDR1 is MRHNA and CDR2 is SNTAGT in the germline V gene. V was pared by 0 bases and J by 0 bases, with 15 bases between. CDR3 nucleotide sequence: TGTGCCAGCAGTGACTCCAGGGTTCGTATGAGCTCCTATAATTCACCCCTCCACTTT. Its translation is CASSDSRVRMSSYNSPLHF.

The chain recombines TRBV19 with TRBJ1-1, with TRBD1 matching over 7 bases. Germline V gene lookup returns CDR1 LNHDA and CDR2 SQIVND (reference sequence). CDR3 size: 12 residues. V shed 10 bases, J shed 3 bases, and the junction held 5 bases outside the gene matches. DNA for the CDR3: TGTGCCACCCACAGGGGAGACACTGAAGCTTTCTTT. Translated: CATHRGDTEAFF.

The chain combines TRBV18 with TRBJ2-4, with a tentative D call TRBD1 (6 bases). The germline V and J ends were trimmed by 4 bases and 0 bases, with 16 bases remaining between them. This CDR3 has 17 residues. Germline V gives CDR1 KGHSH, CDR2 LQKENI. This CDR3 reads CASSLNWDTLAKNIQYF. For the CDR3, the DNA is TGTGCCAGCTCACTAAATTGGGACACCTTAGCCAAAAACATTCAGTACTTC.

CDR3 loop: CASSLTPFLAGELYEQYF. The CDR3 nucleotides are TGTGCCAGCAGTTTAACCCCCTTCCTAGCGGGGGAACTCTACGAGCAGTACTTC. This sequence joins TRBV28 and TRBJ2-7, with TRBD2 matching over 10 bases. Germline trimming cut 2 bases from V and 3 bases from J; bases unmatched to any gene: 13. This CDR3 has 18 amino acids. The germline gives CDR1 MDHEN, CDR2 SYDVKM.

This chain uses TRBV6-5 with TRBJ2-7, with D perhaps TRBD1 (7 bases). The germline V gene encodes CDR1 MNHEY and CDR2 SVGAGI. CDR3 length: 13 amino acids. Trimming pared 3 bases from V and 6 bases from J, leaving 12 bases between. CDR3 nucleotides: TGTGCCAGCAGTTATGGGCAGGGGGGCGAGCAGTACTTC. Amino acid sequence: CASSYGQGGEQYF.

The rearrangement uses TRBV18 and TRBJ1-1; D gene uncertain. This CDR3 comprises 12 residues. The V end lost 2 bases, the J end lost 7 bases, and 8 bases lay between the germline ends. Germline values: CDR1 KGHSH, CDR2 LQKENI. The CDR3 bases are TGTGCCAGCTCACCAAATACGGTTGAAGCTTTCTTT. This sequence encodes CASSPNTVEAFF.

The CDR3 bases are TGCGCCAGCAGCTTGGGATCGGTTGCAACTAATGAAAAACTGTTTTTT. Its protein product is CASSLGSVATNEKLFF. The rearrangement links TRBV5-1 to TRBJ1-4; D gene ambiguous. The CDR3 is 16 residues long. V was clipped by 0 bases and J by 0 bases, with 9 bases between them. Germline V CDR1 and CDR2: SGHRS, YFSETQ.

The chain employs TRBV5-8 and TRBJ1-2, with D tentatively TRBD1 (5 bases). V gave up 0 bases and J gave up 2 bases, with 5 bases separating them. The CDR3 loop spans 13 amino acids. Germline CDR1 is SGHTS and CDR2 is YDEGEE. The CDR3 sequence: CASSLGQNYGYTF. CDR3 in DNA: TGTGCCAGCAGCTTGGGACAGAACTATGGCTACACCTTC.

This chain's CDR3 is CASSSTGDHYEQYF. CDR3 coding DNA: TGTGCCAGCAGCTCGACAGGGGACCACTACGAGCAGTACTTC. The rearrangement joins TRBV7-9 to TRBJ2-7; TRBD1 agrees at 8 bases. The CDR3 has 14 amino acids. Germline V lookup: CDR1 SEHNR, CDR2 FQNEAQ (reference sequence). V dropped 4 bases and J dropped 3; count of bases not matched to a gene: 5.

This chain uses TRBV11-2 with TRBJ2-5; 7 bases are a match to TRBD1. Germline V gene sequence: CDR1 SGHAT, CDR2 FQNNGV. CDR3 length equals 14 residues. V gave up 4 bases and J gave up 5 bases; unmatched junction bases: 7. This CDR3 reads CASSSTGFSETQYF. CDR3 bases: TGTGCCAGCAGCTCGACAGGGTTCAGCGAGACCCAGTACTTC.

The J gene is TRBJ2-3, the V gene TRBV19, with a tentative D call TRBD1 (5 bases). The CDR3 sequence is 15 residues long. Trimming removed 7 bases at V and 2 bases at J, with 16 bases between. Germline values: CDR1 LNHDA, CDR2 SQIVND (reference sequence). CDR3 nucleotides: TGTGCCAGTACCCCCAGGCAGGGAACCACAGATACGCAGTATTTT. Translation gives CASTPRQGTTDTQYF.

This rearrangement joins TRBV7-9 to TRBJ2-7; D is possibly TRBD1 (5 bases). This CDR3 has 12 amino acids. V was trimmed by 5 bases and J by 6 bases, leaving 11 bases between them. The V gene's germline CDR1 is SEHNR and CDR2 FQNEAQ (reference sequence). The CDR3 sequence: CASSPTGAEQYF. CDR3 DNA sequence: TGTGCCAGCAGCCCAACAGGCGCCGAGCAGTACTTC.

V usage is TRBV9 and J usage is TRBJ2-2; perhaps TRBD2 as D (6 bases). This CDR3 comprises 15 residues. Per the germline V gene, CDR1 is SGDLS and CDR2 is YYNGEE. Between the trimmed V and J ends, which lost 2 bases and 5 bases, there was a span of 13 bases. The CDR3 DNA follows: TGTGCCAGCAGCGTTAGCCAGGGAGGAACCGGGGAGCTGTTTTTT. Amino acids: CASSVSQGGTGELFF.

The chain joins TRBV20-1 to TRBJ1-5; D uncertain. V was shortened by 3 bases and J by 6 bases, with 12 bases between the two germline ends. CDR3 length: 13 amino acids. The germline V gene has CDR1 DFQATT and CDR2 SNEGSKA (reference sequence). As DNA, the CDR3 is TGCAGTGCTAGTTTGGGCGTAAGTCAGCCCCAGCATTTT. This codes for CSASLGVSQPQHF.

The chain employs TRBV3-1 (or the pseudogene TRBV3-2) and TRBJ2-5; the D gene is possibly TRBD1 (5 bases). Germline loops: CDR1 LGHDT, CDR2 YNNKEL (reference sequence). Trimming removed 5 bases at V and 4 bases at J, with 14 bases between. This CDR3 comprises 14 residues. The CDR3 protein is CASSSAGFSETQYF. Written as DNA, the CDR3 is TGTGCCAGCAGCAGCGCAGGGTTCTCAGAGACCCAGTACTTC.

The rearrangement joins TRBV19 to TRBJ1-5; unclear D gene. The CDR3 loop spans 16 amino acids. Germline V lookup: CDR1 LNHDA, CDR2 SQIVND (reference sequence). The V gene lost 3 bases and the J gene lost 1 base, with 13 bases spanning the gap. The CDR3 reads CASSIFSVGSNQPQHF. CDR3 DNA: TGTGCCAGTAGTATCTTTTCGGTGGGCAGCAATCAGCCCCAGCATTTT. Full variable domain (outside the CDR3, taken from reference TRBV19 and TRBJ1-5): DGGITQSPKYLFRKEGQNVTLSCEQNLNHDAMYWYRQDPGQGLRLIYYSQIVNDFQKGDIAEGYSVSREKKESFPLTVTSAQKNPTAFYLCASSIFSVGSNQPQHFGDGTRLSIL.

The V and J genes are TRBV6-5 and TRBJ2-7; TRBD2 matches 11 bases. J lost 1 base, V lost 6 bases, and 2 bases had no gene match. The CDR3 is made up of 14 amino acids. The germline CDR1 and CDR2 sequences are MNHEY and SVGAGI. CDR3 region: CASRVAGGSYEQYF. In DNA form, the CDR3 reads TGTGCCAGCAGGGTAGCGGGGGGGTCCTACGAGCAGTACTTC.

The chain is built from TRBV29-1 and TRBJ2-5; possibly TRBD2 for D (5 bases). The length of the CDR3 is 13 residues. The V end lost 2 bases, the J end lost 5 bases, and 12 bases lay between the germline ends. Germline loops: CDR1 SQVTM, CDR2 ANQGSEA. The CDR3 region is CSVEKEVSETQYF. The CDR3 DNA reads as TGCAGCGTTGAAAAGGAGGTCAGCGAGACCCAGTACTTC.

This rearrangement joins TRBV15 to TRBJ1-6; D uncertain. The CDR3 has 13 residues. CDR1 LNHNV and CDR2 YYDKDF come from the germline V gene (reference sequence). V shed 0 bases and J shed 13 bases, with 10 bases lying between them. The CDR3 DNA sequence: TGTGCCACCAGCAGAGATGGAGGTCACCCCCTCCACTTT. It is translated as CATSRDGGHPLHF.

The chain is built from TRBV6-4 and TRBJ2-7; the match to TRBD2 covers 10 bases. Germline V gene lookup returns CDR1 MRHNA and CDR2 SNTAGT. The CDR3 runs 12 residues. J was trimmed by 5 bases and V by 7 bases; bases with no gene match: 2. The CDR3 DNA follows: TGTGCCAGCACTGGGACTAGCGACGAGCAGTACTTC. Encoded protein: CASTGTSDEQYF.

A word on this clone: This specimen includes other DNA sequences encoding the same CDR3. The chain carries TRBV3-1 (or the pseudogene TRBV3-2) and TRBJ1-5; TRBD1 might be the D (5 bases). V was clipped by 3 bases and J by 4 bases, with 10 bases between them. Looked up from germline, CDR1 is LGHDT and CDR2 is YNNKEL (reference sequence). The CDR3 is 14 residues long. The CDR3 spells CASSQGQRNQPQHF. CDR3 bases: TGTGCCAGCAGCCAGGGGCAGCGAAATCAGCCCCAGCATTTT.

V is TRBV19 and J is TRBJ1-2, with D perhaps matching TRBD1 (5 bases). CDR3 length: 12 residues. CDR1 LNHDA and CDR2 SQIVND come from the germline V gene (reference sequence). Trimming removed 5 bases from V and 8 bases from J, with 12 bases in between. This chain's CDR3 is CASSPGQGGYTF. CDR3 sequence (DNA): TGTGCCAGTAGTCCCGGACAAGGCGGCTACACCTTC.

The chain couples TRBV28 to TRBJ2-7; 8 nucleotides line up with TRBD1. V trimming: 3 bases; J trimming: 6 bases; junction bases outside the gene matches: 4. The CDR3 spans 13 residues. Germline loops: CDR1 MDHEN, CDR2 SYDVKM. In DNA, the CDR3 is TGTGCCAGCAGTTTCAGGGGGCTGGGCGAGCAGTACTTC. Its translation is CASSFRGLGEQYF.

The V gene is TRBV28, the J gene TRBJ1-1, with 7 positions matching TRBD1. V lost 2 bases and J lost 4; bases outside the gene matches: 1. The germline V gene encodes CDR1 MDHEN and CDR2 SYDVKM. This CDR3 region has 13 residues. The CDR3 region is CASSLGQATEAFF. CDR3 sequence (DNA): TGTGCCAGCAGTTTAGGACAGGCCACTGAAGCTTTCTTT.

This rearrangement joins TRBV7-9 to TRBJ1-2; a possible D gene is TRBD1 (6 bases). Germline CDR1 is SEHNR and CDR2 is FQNEAQ (reference sequence). Trimming cost V 1 base and J 8 bases, with 14 bases left between them. The CDR3 sequence is 14 residues long. The CDR3 protein is CASSLVGAVQGYTF. CDR3 DNA: TGTGCCAGCAGCTTAGTGGGGGCGGTTCAAGGCTACACCTTC. The full variable domain, rest sourced from reference TRBV7-9 and TRBJ1-2, is DTGVSQNPRHKITKRGQNVTFRCDPISEHNRLYWYRQTLGQGPEFLTYFQNEAQLEKSRLLSDRFSAERPKGSFSTLEIQRTEQGDSAMYLCASSLVGAVQGYTFGSGTRLTVV.

V is TRBV3-1 (or the pseudogene TRBV3-2) and J is TRBJ2-5, with TRBD2 matching 10 bases. J gave up 0 bases and V 1 base, and 8 bases lay outside the gene matches. Looked up from germline, CDR1 is LGHDT and CDR2 is YNNKEL (reference sequence). CDR3 size: 18 residues. The CDR3 reads CASSQAVLAGAHQETQYF. The DNA of the CDR3 is TGTGCCAGCAGCCAAGCAGTGCTAGCGGGGGCCCACCAAGAGACCCAGTACTTC.